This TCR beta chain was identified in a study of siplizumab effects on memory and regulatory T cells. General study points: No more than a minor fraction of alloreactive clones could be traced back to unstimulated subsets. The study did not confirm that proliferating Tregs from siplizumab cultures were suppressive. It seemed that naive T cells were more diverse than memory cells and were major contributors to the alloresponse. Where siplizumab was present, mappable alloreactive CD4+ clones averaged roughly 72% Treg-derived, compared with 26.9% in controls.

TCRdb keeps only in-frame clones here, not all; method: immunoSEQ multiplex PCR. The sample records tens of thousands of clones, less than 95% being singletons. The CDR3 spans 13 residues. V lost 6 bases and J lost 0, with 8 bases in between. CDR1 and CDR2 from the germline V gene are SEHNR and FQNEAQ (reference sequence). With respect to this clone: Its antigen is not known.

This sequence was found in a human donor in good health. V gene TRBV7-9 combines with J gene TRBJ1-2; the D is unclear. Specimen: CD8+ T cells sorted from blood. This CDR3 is CASSAGTNYGYTF. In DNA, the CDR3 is TGTGCCAGCAGTGCTGGGACTAACTATGGCTACACCTTC.